A single TCR beta chain is shown here with its context. MiXCR, run by TCRdb on the 5' RACE reads, gives a single entry per CDR3 protein. The table has 300,000 to 350,000 distinct CDR3 sequences, 10% to 15% seen once; the top ten hold 20% to 25%. The data stem from a study of T-cell memory formation after mild COVID-19. The material sequenced was PBMCs or a T cell subset sorted from them (not recorded which). The TCR comes from a man aged 18 to 29 who had mild COVID-19 (a few samples of this study predate the infection). Cell type and time point are not known.

The CDR3 here is CASSLWTGSTGELFF. The CDR3 DNA reads as TGCGCCAGCAGCTTGTGGACAGGTTCCACCGGGGAGCTGTTTTTT. This chain connects TRBV5-1 to TRBJ2-2, with 7 bases identical to TRBD1. Germline assignment: CDR1 SGHRS and CDR2 YFSETQ. J was trimmed by 4 bases and V by 1 base; bases with no gene match: 4. This CDR3 is 15 amino acids long.